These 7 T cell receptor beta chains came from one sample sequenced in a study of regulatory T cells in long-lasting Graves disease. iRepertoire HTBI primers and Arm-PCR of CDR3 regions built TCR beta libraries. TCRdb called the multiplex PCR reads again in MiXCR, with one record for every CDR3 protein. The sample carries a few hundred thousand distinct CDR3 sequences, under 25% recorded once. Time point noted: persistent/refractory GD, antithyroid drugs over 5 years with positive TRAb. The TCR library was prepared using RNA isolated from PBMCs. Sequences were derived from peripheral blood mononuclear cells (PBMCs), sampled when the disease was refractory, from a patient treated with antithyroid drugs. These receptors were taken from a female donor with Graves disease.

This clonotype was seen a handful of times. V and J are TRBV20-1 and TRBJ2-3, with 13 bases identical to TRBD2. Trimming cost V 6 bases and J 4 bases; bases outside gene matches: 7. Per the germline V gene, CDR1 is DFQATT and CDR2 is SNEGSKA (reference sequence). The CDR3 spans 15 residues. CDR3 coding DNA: TGCAGTGCCAGGCCCGGACTAGCGGGAGCAGATACGCAGTATTTT. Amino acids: CSARPGLAGADTQYF.

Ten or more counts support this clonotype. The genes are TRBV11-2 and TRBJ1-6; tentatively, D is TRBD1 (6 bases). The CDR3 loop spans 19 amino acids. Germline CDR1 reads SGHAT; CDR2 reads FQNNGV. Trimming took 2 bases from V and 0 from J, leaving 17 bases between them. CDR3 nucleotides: TGTGCCAGCAGCTTATGGGGGGCTATAGGGAGCTCCTATAATTCACCCCTCCACTTT. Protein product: CASSLWGAIGSSYNSPLHF.

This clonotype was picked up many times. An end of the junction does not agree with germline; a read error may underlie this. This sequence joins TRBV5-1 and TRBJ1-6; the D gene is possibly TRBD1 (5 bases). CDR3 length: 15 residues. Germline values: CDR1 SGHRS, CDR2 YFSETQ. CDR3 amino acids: CASSLRGSYNSPLHF. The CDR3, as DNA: TGTGCCAGCAGTTTAAGGGGCTCCTATAATTCACCCCTCCACTTT. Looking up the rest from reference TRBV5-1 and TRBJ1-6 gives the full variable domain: KAGVTQTPRYLIKTRGQQVTLSCSPISGHRSVSWYQQTPGQGLQFLFEYFSETQRNKGNFPGRFSGRQFSNSRSEMNVSTLELGDSALYLCASSLRGSYNSPLHFGNGTRLTVT.

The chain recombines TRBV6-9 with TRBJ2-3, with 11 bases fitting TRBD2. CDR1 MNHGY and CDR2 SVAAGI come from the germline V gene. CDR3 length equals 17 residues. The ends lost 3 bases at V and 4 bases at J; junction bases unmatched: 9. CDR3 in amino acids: CASSYGASGRRPDTQYF. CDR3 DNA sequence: TGTGCCAGCAGTTACGGGGCTAGCGGGAGGAGGCCAGATACGCAGTATTTT.

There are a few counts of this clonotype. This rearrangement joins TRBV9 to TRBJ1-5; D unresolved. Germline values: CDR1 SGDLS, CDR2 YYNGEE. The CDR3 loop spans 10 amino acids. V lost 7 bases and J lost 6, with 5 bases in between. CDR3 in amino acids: CASVVQPQHF. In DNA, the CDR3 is TGTGCCAGCGTTGTTCAGCCCCAGCATTTT.

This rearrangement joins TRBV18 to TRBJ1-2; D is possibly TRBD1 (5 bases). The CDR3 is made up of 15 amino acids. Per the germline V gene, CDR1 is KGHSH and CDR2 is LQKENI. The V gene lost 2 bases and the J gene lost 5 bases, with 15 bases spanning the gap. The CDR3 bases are TGTGCCAGCTCACCAGGTTTACAGGAGGCGTATGGCTACACCTTC. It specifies CASSPGLQEAYGYTF. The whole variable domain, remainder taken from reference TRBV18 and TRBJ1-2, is NAGVMQNPRHLVRRRGQEARLRCSPMKGHSHVYWYRQLPEEGLKFMVYLQKENIIDESGMPKERFSAEFPKEGPSILRIQQVVRGDSAAYFCASSPGLQEAYGYTFGSGTRLTVV.

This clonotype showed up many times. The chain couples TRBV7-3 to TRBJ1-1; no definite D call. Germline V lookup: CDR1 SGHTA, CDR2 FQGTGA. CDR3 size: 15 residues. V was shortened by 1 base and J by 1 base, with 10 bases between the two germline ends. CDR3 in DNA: TGTGCCAGCAGCTTAAATTTCGGTGAGAACACTGAAGCTTTCTTT. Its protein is CASSLNFGENTEAFF.